The clone carrying this T cell receptor (beta chain) was counted ten times or more. Its target is not known. This entry is derived from a study of T-cell reconstitution after alpha-beta-depleted transplantation in children. Study-wide results and caveats: Several hundred graft clones that had expanded were reportedly the source of alpha-beta T cells about two months after transplant. From newly produced T cells came most of the T-cell counts and diversity one year after transplant. There were some patients whose high TCRbeta diversity at day 60 came from surviving recipient T cells and thymic progenitors.

The TCRbeta library was prepared with unique molecular identifiers. One entry per CDR3 protein results from TCRdb running MiXCR on the PCR reads. The sample contains hundreds of thousands of distinct CDR3 sequences, 13% of which appear only once. The CDR3 is 17 residues long. The germline V gene encodes CDR1 DFQATT and CDR2 SNEGSKA (reference sequence). V trimming: 6 bases; J trimming: 7 bases; junction bases outside the gene matches: 24. The chain is built from TRBV20-1 and TRBJ2-7; TRBD2 aligns across 7 bases. The sample was PBMCs, mostly from graft donor cells, taken 360 days after TCRalphabeta/CD19-depleted stem cell transplant. This TCR was recovered from a male patient between 10 and 17 years old who had a stem cell transplant for acute myeloid leukemia, so the T cells may come from the graft donor. CDR3 coding DNA: TGCAGTGCCGAGATAGACGGAAAACTAGCGAGATCCTTGGAGCAGTACTTC. It specifies CSAEIDGKLARSLEQYF.